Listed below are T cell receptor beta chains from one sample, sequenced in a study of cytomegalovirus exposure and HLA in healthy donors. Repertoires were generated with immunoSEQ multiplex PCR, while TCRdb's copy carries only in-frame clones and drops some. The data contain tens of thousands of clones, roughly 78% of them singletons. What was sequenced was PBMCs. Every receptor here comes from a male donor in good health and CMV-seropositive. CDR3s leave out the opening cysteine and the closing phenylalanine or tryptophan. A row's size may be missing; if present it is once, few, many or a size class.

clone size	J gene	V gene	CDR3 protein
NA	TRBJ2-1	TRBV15	ATSRDLVKQF
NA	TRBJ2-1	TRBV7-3	ASSRGRGLYYNEQF
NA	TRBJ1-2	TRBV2	AAQGYSNYGYT
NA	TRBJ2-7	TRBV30	AWSVPGYEQY
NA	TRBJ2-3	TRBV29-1	SVEPTGPTRVTDTQY
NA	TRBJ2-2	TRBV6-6	ASSYSMLSLSGELF
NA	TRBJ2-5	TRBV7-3	ASSARGLETQY
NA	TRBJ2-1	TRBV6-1	ASSATRYPYNEQF
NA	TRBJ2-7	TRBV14	ASSPLSGSSYEQY
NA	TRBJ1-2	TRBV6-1	ASSETPARYGYT
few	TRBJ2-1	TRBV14	ASSRGGSYNEQF
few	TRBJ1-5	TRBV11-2	ASSLSREGNQPQH
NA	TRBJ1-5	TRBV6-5	ASSYGAGVQPQH
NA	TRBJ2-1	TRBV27	ASSLEYGDRGYNEQF
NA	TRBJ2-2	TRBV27	ASSPTPTASLPNTGELF
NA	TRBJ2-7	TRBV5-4	ASNQEGQGRDEQY